The 21 T cell receptor beta chains below all came from one sample that was sequenced in a study of T cells in Graves' hyperthyroidism and ophthalmopathy (dated by TCRdb to the late 2010s). The library relied on multiplex PCR. The reads were generated on an Illumina HiSeq 2000. The TCR beta CDR3 regions were amplified from RNA transcripts. The first round of RT-PCR for the TCR CDR3 was performed with the HTBI primer set and the Qiagen OneStep RT-PCR kit. The public reads were run again by TCRdb, first through fastp at Q25 and then through MiXCR, and only productive beta chains were kept. Each entry merges the rows of one CDR3 protein and shows their most common DNA and genes. Across this sample there are 500,000 to 650,000 distinct CDR3 sequences, with roughly 18% seen only once. The ten largest clones take up around 17% of the sample. What was sequenced was blood. All receptors derive from a woman between 18 and 30 years old with Graves' ophthalmopathy.

This rearrangement joins TRBV13 to TRBJ2-1; D tentatively fits TRBD1 or TRBD2 (5 bases each). Trimming removed 7 bases from V and 5 bases from J, with 12 bases in between. CDR1 and CDR2 (germline): PRHDT, FYEKMQ (reference sequence). The length of the CDR3 is 13 residues. The CDR3 region is CASTGADNNEQFF. The CDR3 DNA is TGTGCCAGCACCGGAGCGGACAACAATGAGCAGTTCTTC.

This clonotype was seen ten or more times. The chain combines TRBV6-1 with TRBJ2-3; TRBD2 matches 7 bases. Germline lookup yields CDR1 MNHNS and CDR2 SASEGT. Losses at the gene ends were 5 bases for V and 6 bases for J; bases not matched to a gene: 17. The CDR3 is 17 residues long. The CDR3 DNA is TGTGCCAGCAGTACACCAGGACTAGAGGGGCGCGGGGATACGCAGTATTTT. This gives the protein CASSTPGLEGRGDTQYF.

This clonotype has more than one count but fewer than ten. The chain carries TRBV19 and TRBJ1-2; 8 nucleotides align to TRBD1. CDR1 and CDR2 (germline): LNHDA, SQIVND (reference sequence). V trimming: 1 base; J trimming: 2 bases; junction bases outside the gene matches: 3. The CDR3 consists of 15 residues. The CDR3 coding sequence is TGTGCCAGTAGTATAGCTGGACAGGGAAACTATGGCTACACCTTC. The encoded protein is CASSIAGQGNYGYTF. Full variable domain (remainder filled in from reference TRBV19 and TRBJ1-2): DGGITQSPKYLFRKEGQNVTLSCEQNLNHDAMYWYRQDPGQGLRLIYYSQIVNDFQKGDIAEGYSVSREKKESFPLTVTSAQKNPTAFYLCASSIAGQGNYGYTFGSGTRLTVV.

There are a few counts of this clonotype. The CDR3 bases are TGTGCCAGCAGGTGGGTCCGGCAGGACTATGGCTACACCTTC. This sequence encodes CASRWVRQDYGYTF. V and J are TRBV28 and TRBJ1-2; D remains ambiguous. V was pared by 6 bases and J by 3 bases, with 14 bases between. CDR1 is MDHEN, CDR2 SYDVKM, per germline. The CDR3 runs 14 residues.

This clonotype was counted at least ten times. The chain joins TRBV6-1 to TRBJ2-3; tentative D call: TRBD1 (5 bases). Trimming removed 2 bases at V and 8 bases at J, with 14 bases between. Germline CDR1 is MNHNS and CDR2 is SASEGT. The CDR3 covers 14 residues. The CDR3 DNA follows: TGTGCCAGCAGTGAACAAATCCAGGGTGGTACGCAGTATTTT. It encodes CASSEQIQGGTQYF.

This clonotype was picked up many times. V is TRBV3-1 and J is TRBJ2-5, with D unresolved. The germline V and J ends were trimmed by 2 bases and 2 bases, with 12 bases remaining between them. Germline V gene data show CDR1 as LGHDT and CDR2 as YNNKEL (reference sequence). This CDR3 spans 15 amino acids. The CDR3 here is CASSQFGGQQETQYF. The CDR3 DNA is TGTGCCAGCAGCCAATTCGGCGGCCAGCAAGAGACCCAGTACTTC.

The rearrangement uses TRBV2 and TRBJ2-1, with 10 bases identical to TRBD2. The CDR3 is made up of 15 amino acids. Trimming removed 8 bases from V and 6 bases from J; junction bases left unmatched: 10. Germline lookup yields CDR1 SNHLY and CDR2 FYNNEI. Here the CDR3 reads CASRPLAGASNEQFF. In DNA form, the CDR3 reads TGTGCCAGCCGGCCTCTAGCGGGGGCGTCCAATGAGCAGTTCTTC.

A note on this clonotype: Possible read error: a much larger clone is one base away. The chain is built from TRBV13 and TRBJ2-1; 8 bases align to TRBD1. Germline loops: CDR1 PRHDT, CDR2 FYEKMQ (reference sequence). With 5 bases clipped from V and 0 bases from J, the junction kept 3 bases outside the gene matches. The CDR3 covers 15 residues. The CDR3 DNA follows: TGTGCCAGCAGCGTCAGGGGGCACTCCTACAATGAGCAGTTCTTC. This sequence encodes CASSVRGHSYNEQFF.

This clonotype was detected only a few times. The rearrangement uses TRBV29-1 and TRBJ1-1; perhaps TRBD1 as D (5 bases). V shed 4 bases and J shed 3 bases, with 6 bases lying between them. The CDR3 has 11 amino acids. Germline V gene sequence: CDR1 SQVTM, CDR2 ANQGSEA. The CDR3 is CSVGGDTEAFF. The CDR3 DNA reads as TGCAGCGTTGGGGGGGACACTGAAGCTTTCTTT.

The V call is TRBV30, the J call TRBJ2-7, with 7 bases lining up with TRBD1. Germline lookup yields CDR1 GTSNPN and CDR2 SVGIG (reference sequence). V shed 5 bases, J shed 0 bases, and the junction held 7 bases outside the gene matches. The CDR3 is made up of 14 amino acids. CDR3 protein: CAWARQGFSYEQYF. The CDR3 DNA sequence: TGTGCCTGGGCAAGACAGGGCTTCTCCTACGAGCAGTACTTC.

Ten or more counts support this clonotype. V is TRBV5-6 and J is TRBJ2-2, with D perhaps matching TRBD2 (6 bases). The V end was cut by 0 bases, the J end by 7 bases, with 7 bases between. Germline CDR1 and CDR2: SGHDT and YYEEEE. The CDR3 runs 13 residues. The CDR3: CASSLAGVGELFF. DNA of the CDR3: TGTGCCAGCAGCTTGGCGGGGGTCGGGGAGCTGTTTTTT.

This clonotype was counted ten times or more. The CDR3 here is CASSPGQTYGYTF. CDR3 DNA sequence: TGTGCCAGCAGCCCCGGACAGACGTATGGCTACACCTTC. The chain joins TRBV7-8 to TRBJ1-2; perhaps TRBD1 as D (6 bases). Germline values: CDR1 SGHVS, CDR2 FQNEAQ. Trimming took 5 bases from V and 5 from J, leaving 12 bases between them. CDR3 length: 13 residues.

There are a few counts of this clonotype. This chain uses TRBV5-1 with TRBJ1-6, with 7 bases matching TRBD1. The CDR3 has 13 amino acids. CDR1 SGHRS and CDR2 YFSETQ come from the germline V gene. V was clipped by 0 bases and J by 9 bases; unmatched bases: 0. CDR3 nucleotide sequence: TGCGCCAGCAGCTTGGAGGGGGCTTCACCCCTCCACTTT. The encoded protein is CASSLEGASPLHF. Complete variable domain (other parts from reference TRBV5-1 and TRBJ1-6): KAGVTQTPRYLIKTRGQQVTLSCSPISGHRSVSWYQQTPGQGLQFLFEYFSETQRNKGNFPGRFSGRQFSNSRSEMNVSTLELGDSALYLCASSLEGASPLHFGNGTRLTVT.

This clonotype was seen repeatedly, ten times or more. The chain combines TRBV6-4 with TRBJ1-1; D not certain. The germline V gene encodes CDR1 MRHNA and CDR2 SNTAGT. V was shortened by 4 bases and J by 0 bases, with 6 bases between the two germline ends. This CDR3 contains 13 residues. DNA for the CDR3: TGTGCCAGCAGTGTCGGGGTGAACACTGAAGCTTTCTTT. This codes for CASSVGVNTEAFF.

This clonotype showed up just a few times. This chain links TRBV29-1 with TRBJ2-3; TRBD1 agrees at 10 bases. The V and J ends lost 6 bases and 4 bases, in that order; junction bases with no gene match: 7. The CDR3 has 14 residues. Germline V gene data show CDR1 as SQVTM and CDR2 as ANQGSEA. This CDR3 reads CSVVPDRGSDTQYF. In DNA, the CDR3 is TGCAGCGTCGTCCCGGACAGGGGGTCAGATACGCAGTATTTT.

CDR3 sequence: CSVTQTGDQPQHF. CDR3 DNA sequence: TGCAGCGTTACCCAGACAGGGGATCAGCCCCAGCATTTT. The J gene is TRBJ1-5, the V gene TRBV29-1; 8 bases line up with TRBD1. V trimming: 5 bases; J trimming: 5 bases; junction bases outside the gene matches: 5. CDR1 SQVTM and CDR2 ANQGSEA come from the germline V gene. CDR3 length: 13 residues.

Turning to this clonotype: A much larger clone differs from this one at a single base, so this may be a read error. The chain is built from TRBV28 and TRBJ2-7; the D gene is possibly TRBD2 (6 bases). This CDR3 is 13 amino acids long. Germline CDR1 reads MDHEN; CDR2 reads SYDVKM. V lost 3 bases, J lost 7 bases, and 13 bases lay in between. Here the CDR3 DNA reads TGTGCCAGCAGTTTGAGTAGCGGCAATGAGCAGTACTTC. Amino acids: CASSLSSGNEQYF.

This clonotype was recorded at least ten times. The V and J genes are TRBV28 and TRBJ2-7; 7 bases line up with TRBD1. Germline V lookup: CDR1 MDHEN, CDR2 SYDVKM. Losses at the gene ends were 8 bases for V and 3 bases for J; bases not matched to a gene: 4. This CDR3 is built from 12 residues. CDR3 region: CASSGQFYEQYF. CDR3 DNA sequence: TGTGCCAGCTCGGGACAGTTCTACGAGCAGTACTTC.

Ten or more counts support this clonotype. The chain employs TRBV12-3 or TRBV12-4 and TRBJ1-2, with 10 positions matching TRBD1. The CDR3 is 15 residues long. J lost 8 bases, V lost 6 bases, and 12 bases had no gene match. CDR3 sequence reads: CASSPPGTGVGGYTF. As DNA, the CDR3 is TGTGCCAGCAGCCCTCCCGGGACAGGGGTCGGGGGCTACACCTTC.

This clonotype was seen only once. CDR3 in DNA: TGTGCCACCAGCAGAGGCCATACAGGGGCCGAGCAGTACTTC. Its translation is CATSRGHTGAEQYF. The gene calls are TRBV15 and TRBJ2-7; 7 nucleotides match TRBD1. In germline, CDR1 is LNHNV, CDR2 YYDKDF (reference sequence). This CDR3 has 14 amino acids. The J segment lost 6 bases and the V segment lost 1 base, leaving 6 bases of the junction unmatched.

This chain connects TRBV29-1 to TRBJ2-1, with 10 bases identical to TRBD1. The CDR3 is 15 residues long. In germline, CDR1 is SQVTM, CDR2 ANQGSEA. J lost 3 bases, V lost 5 bases, and 7 bases had no gene match. CDR3 DNA: TGCAGCGTTTTCCCGGGACAGGGGTACTACAATGAGCAGTTCTTC. Translating gives CSVFPGQGYYNEQFF.